A selection of T cell receptor beta chains follows, all from one sample in a study of CD8+ T cells in alopecia areata. The protocol was immunoSEQ multiplex PCR, while the TCRdb copy is restricted to in-frame clones and leaves out a portion. In the table there are 37,000 or so clones, more than 50% of which are singletons. Source material: CD4+ Tregs sorted from blood. These receptors all stem from a human donor with alopecia areata. Each CDR3 is given with its conserved first and last residue. The D gene is left open where the match is weak.

d_gene: .; v_gene: TRBV5-6; j_gene: TRBJ1-2; CDR3aa: CASSLWLGNYGYTF
d_gene: .; v_gene: TRBV19; j_gene: TRBJ2-3; CDR3aa: CASSIPGIPPSTDTQYF
d_gene: .; v_gene: TRBV7-7; j_gene: TRBJ1-5; CDR3aa: CASSLVVTEIYQPQHF
d_gene: .; v_gene: TRBV5-1; j_gene: TRBJ1-2; CDR3aa: CASRSGDTGYTF
d_gene: .; v_gene: TRBV5-6; j_gene: TRBJ1-1; CDR3aa: CASSVYRNTEAFF
d_gene: TRBD2; v_gene: TRBV7-9; j_gene: TRBJ2-5; CDR3aa: CASSFIRLAGGYEAETQYF
d_gene: TRBD1; v_gene: TRBV2; j_gene: TRBJ1-1; CDR3aa: CASIRLPGQGAEAFF
d_gene: TRBD1; v_gene: TRBV2; j_gene: TRBJ1-5; CDR3aa: CASSYHTGVGQPQHF
d_gene: TRBD1; v_gene: TRBV7-2; j_gene: TRBJ2-1; CDR3aa: CASSFDRGSYNEQFF
d_gene: .; v_gene: TRBV1; j_gene: TRBJ1-2; CDR3aa: CTSSQDGANYGYTF
d_gene: .; v_gene: TRBV7-2; j_gene: TRBJ1-5; CDR3aa: CASSLEGRYRNQPQHF
d_gene: .; v_gene: TRBV5-1; j_gene: TRBJ1-2; CDR3aa: CASSLTGFGYTF
d_gene: .; v_gene: TRBV7-2; j_gene: TRBJ2-7; CDR3aa: CASSAGINRGSSEQYF
d_gene: .; v_gene: TRBV23-1; j_gene: TRBJ2-7; CDR3aa: CASDRTYEQYF
d_gene: .; v_gene: TRBV11-2; j_gene: TRBJ2-2; CDR3aa: CASSLDRRAGELFF
d_gene: .; v_gene: TRBV5-1; j_gene: TRBJ2-1; CDR3aa: CASSPGPYNEQFF
d_gene: .; v_gene: TRBV7-2; j_gene: TRBJ1-6; CDR3aa: CASSLAARFSPLHF
d_gene: .; v_gene: TRBV4-1; j_gene: TRBJ1-2; CDR3aa: CASSQDPGTPINYGYTF
d_gene: .; v_gene: TRBV29-1; j_gene: TRBJ1-3; CDR3aa: CSVSEAGNTIYF
d_gene: .; v_gene: TRBV7-6; j_gene: TRBJ2-7; CDR3aa: CASSPHGHLDEQYF
d_gene: .; v_gene: TRBV20-1; j_gene: TRBJ1-1; CDR3aa: CSARQNTEAFF
d_gene: TRBD1; v_gene: TRBV5-6; j_gene: TRBJ2-2; CDR3aa: CASSAYDRGLFGELFF
d_gene: .; v_gene: TRBV4-2; j_gene: TRBJ2-6; CDR3aa: CASSQGSEAGANVLTF